This TCR beta chain emerged from a study of blood T cell repertoires in COVID-19. Looking at the study overall: Sites in the United States, Italy and Spain provided acute and convalescent COVID-19 samples.

TCRdb keeps only in-frame clones here, not all; method: immunoSEQ multiplex PCR. The profile shows about 120,000 clones, about four fifths of them singletons. V was shortened by 2 bases and J by 4 bases, with 8 bases between the two germline ends. The CDR3 has 13 residues. The germline V gene encodes CDR1 MGHDK and CDR2 SYGVNS. The receptor comes from a man in his fifties or sixties with acute or convalescent COVID-19. The chain recombines TRBV25-1 with TRBJ1-2; maybe TRBD1 (5 bases). The sample consisted of peripheral blood. The DNA for the CDR3 is TGTGCCAGCAGTGAACTCGGGGGCTATGGCTACACCTTC. Translated, it gives CASSELGGYGYTF.